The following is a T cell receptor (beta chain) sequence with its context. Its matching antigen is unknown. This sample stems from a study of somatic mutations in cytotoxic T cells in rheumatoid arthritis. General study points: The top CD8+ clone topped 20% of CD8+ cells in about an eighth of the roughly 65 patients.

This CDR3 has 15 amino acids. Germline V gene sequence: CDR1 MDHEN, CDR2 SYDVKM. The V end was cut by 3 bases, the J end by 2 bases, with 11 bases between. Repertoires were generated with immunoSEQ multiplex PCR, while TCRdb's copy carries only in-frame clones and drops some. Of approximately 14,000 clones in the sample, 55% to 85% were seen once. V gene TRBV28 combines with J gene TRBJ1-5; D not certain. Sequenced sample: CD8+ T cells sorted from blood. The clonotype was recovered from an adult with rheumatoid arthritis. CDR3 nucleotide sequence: TGTGCCAGCAGTTTCGTGGGTGGTGGCAATCAGCCCCAGCATTTT. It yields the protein CASSFVGGGNQPQHF.